A selection of T cell receptor beta chains follows, all from one sample in a study of cytomegalovirus exposure and HLA in healthy donors. Assay: immunoSEQ multiplex PCR; the TCRdb copy retains only in-frame clones and omits some. The sample gives some 140,000 clones, 65% to 80% of which show up once; 2.8% is in the top ten. Material for sequencing was PBMCs. The receptors stem from a man aged 18 to 35 in good health and CMV-seronegative. CDR3s include the opening cysteine and the closing phenylalanine or tryptophan. A D gene is named only where the DNA matches it firmly. Part of the rows lack a size; the others show once, few, many or a class for expanded clones.

J	V	size	length	D	CDR3	DNA
TRBJ1-1	TRBV28	.	13	.	CASSSGVYPEAFF	TGTGCCAGCAGTTCAGGGGTTTACCCTGAAGCTTTCTTT
TRBJ1-1	TRBV27	.	14	.	CASSASWGGPEAFF	TGTGCCAGCAGCGCCTCCTGGGGGGGCCCTGAAGCTTTCTTT
TRBJ2-1	TRBV18	.	17	.	CASSRNEYRGSYNEQFF	TGTGCCAGCTCCCGCAATGAGTACCGGGGCTCCTACAATGAGCAGTTCTTC
TRBJ2-4	TRBV7-9	few	15	.	CASSLLMGAGNIQYF	TGTGCCAGCAGCTTATTGATGGGGGCAGGAAACATTCAGTACTTC
TRBJ1-5	TRBV28	once	15	.	CASSLGLGGNQPQHF	TGTGCCAGCAGTTTAGGCCTTGGAGGGAATCAGCCCCAGCATTTT
TRBJ1-1	TRBV5-1	.	16	.	CASSSKDGGENTEAFF	TGCGCCAGCAGCTCGAAGGATGGGGGGGAGAACACTGAAGCTTTCTTT
TRBJ2-7	TRBV4-1	.	18	.	CASSQVVPTGPVTYEQCF	TGCGCCAGCAGCCAAGTCGTGCCGACAGGCCCCGTCACCTACGAGCAGTGCTTC
TRBJ2-1	TRBV13	.	14	.	CASSGRIGKDEQFF	TGTGCCAGCAGCGGGCGCATTGGCAAGGATGAGCAGTTCTTC
TRBJ1-1	TRBV5-4	.	15	.	CASKPGGGRDTEAFF	TGTGCCAGCAAGCCGGGGGGAGGGAGGGACACTGAAGCTTTCTTT
TRBJ2-3	TRBV7-3	.	15	TRBD2	CASSALAEPTDTQYF	TGTGCCAGCAGCGCGCTAGCGGAGCCCACAGATACGCAGTATTTT
TRBJ2-7	TRBV4-1	.	15	TRBD1	CASSQVGQEAYEQYF	TGCGCCAGCAGCCAAGTGGGACAGGAGGCCTACGAGCAGTACTTC
TRBJ1-2	TRBV18	.	13	TRBD1	CASSPNRGDGYTF	TGTGCCAGCTCGCCAAACAGGGGGGATGGCTACACCTTC
TRBJ1-1	TRBV5-4	.	16	.	CASSDSNLFVGTEAFF	TGTGCCAGCAGCGACAGCAACCTTTTCGTCGGGACTGAAGCTTTCTTT
TRBJ1-1	TRBV5-1	.	15	.	CASSSPGGMNTEAFF	TGCGCCAGCAGCTCCCCGGGAGGCATGAACACTGAAGCTTTCTTT
TRBJ1-4	TRBV7-2	.	13	.	CASSFFRNEKLFF	TGTGCCAGCAGCTTTTTCCGGAATGAAAAACTGTTTTTT
TRBJ1-2	TRBV6-1	.	13	TRBD1	CASSQDRGYGYTF	TGTGCCAGCAGTCAGGACAGGGGCTATGGCTACACCTTC
TRBJ1-1	TRBV4-1	once	15	.	CASSGLDMSNTEAFF	TGCGCCAGCAGCGGGTTGGACATGTCGAACACTGAAGCTTTCTTT
TRBJ2-1	TRBV6-4	.	16	TRBD2	CASSAEVSGGDVVQFF	TGTGCCAGCAGCGCCGAGGTCAGCGGGGGGGACGTTGTGCAGTTCTTC
TRBJ2-5	TRBV13	few	13	TRBD1	CASRRTGGETQYF	TGTGCCAGCAGACGGACAGGGGGAGAGACCCAGTACTTC
TRBJ1-2	TRBV10-3	.	14	TRBD1	CASSRDRGNYGYTF	TGTGCCAGCAGCCGGGACAGGGGTAACTATGGCTACACCTTC
TRBJ1-2	TRBV7-9	.	12	.	CASEGGIYGYTF	TGTGCCAGCGAAGGCGGAATCTATGGCTACACCTTC
TRBJ1-4	TRBV7-9	.	14	.	CSSSQNGGPEKLFF	TGTTCCAGCAGCCAAAACGGGGGTCCTGAAAAACTGTTTTTT
TRBJ1-6	TRBV6-5	.	16	.	CASSYSTGSYNSPLHF	TGTGCCAGCAGTTACTCGACAGGATCCTATAATTCACCCCTCCACTTT
TRBJ2-1	TRBV5-1	.	15	.	CASSLGASSYNEQFF	TGCGCCAGCAGCTTGGGGGCTTCCTCCTACAATGAGCAGTTCTTC
TRBJ1-5	TRBV6-1	few	15	TRBD1	CASSEKPGGSGPQHF	TGTGCCAGCAGTGAAAAGCCAGGGGGCTCAGGGCCCCAGCATTTT
TRBJ1-1	TRBV7-7	.	15	.	CASSSWGGGNPEAFF	TGTGCCAGCAGCTCCTGGGGGGGCGGGAACCCTGAAGCTTTCTTT
TRBJ2-3	TRBV6-5	.	15	TRBD1	CASSWTGGFKDTQYF	TGTGCCAGCAGCTGGACAGGGGGCTTCAAAGATACGCAGTATTTT
TRBJ2-1	TRBV27	.	15	.	CASSFIGTGDNEQFF	TGTGCCAGCAGTTTTATCGGGACTGGGGACAATGAGCAGTTCTTC
TRBJ2-2	TRBV7-9	.	19	TRBD2	CASSSTVSSGGPNTGELFF	TGTGCCAGCAGCTCTACGGTTTCTAGCGGGGGCCCTAACACCGGGGAGCTGTTTTTT
TRBJ1-1	TRBV10-3	.	19	TRBD1	CAISPGTGAGGGMTTEAFF	TGTGCCATCAGCCCTGGGACAGGCGCCGGCGGGGGAATGACCACTGAAGCTTTCTTT
TRBJ2-7	TRBV30	.	12	.	CAWGWGQREQYF	TGTGCCTGGGGATGGGGCCAGCGAGAGCAGTACTTC
TRBJ2-1	TRBV11-3	.	14	TRBD1	CASSLTGTYNEQFF	TGTGCCAGCAGCTTGACAGGGACCTACAATGAGCAGTTCTTC
TRBJ2-2	TRBV7-6	.	15	TRBD2	CASSPRGRVTGELFF	TGTGCCAGCAGCCCCCGTGGGAGGGTCACCGGGGAGCTGTTTTTT
TRBJ2-5	TRBV27	.	14	.	CASSPLNVQETQYF	TGTGCCAGCAGTCCACTCAACGTACAAGAGACCCAGTACTTC
TRBJ2-2	TRBV19	.	15	TRBD2	CASTLTSGNSGELFF	TGTGCCAGTACTCTGACTAGCGGGAACTCCGGGGAGCTGTTTTTT
TRBJ2-1	TRBV28	.	14	TRBD1	CAISRQGSYNEQFF	TGTGCCATCTCAAGACAGGGTTCCTACAATGAGCAGTTCTTC
TRBJ1-1	TRBV7-2	.	17	TRBD1	CASSLVGTGPMNTEAFF	TGTGCCAGCAGCTTAGTGGGGACAGGTCCCATGAACACTGAAGCTTTCTTT
TRBJ1-3	TRBV4-1	once	15	.	CASSQAFTGQNTIYF	TGCGCCAGCAGCCAAGCATTCACCGGACAAAACACCATATATTTT
TRBJ1-5	TRBV6-6	.	15	.	CASSSQGPINQPQHF	TGTGCCAGCAGTTCACAGGGACCGATCAATCAGCCCCAGCATTTT